This T cell receptor (beta chain) was captured by sequencing in a study of blood T cell repertoires in COVID-19. Looking at the study overall: COVID-19 samples collected from the United States, Italy and Spain covered acute and convalescent phases. PBMCs, B-cell-depleted T cells, or T cells provided the cDNA or gDNA that made up the material.

This CDR3 is 12 amino acids long. Germline V gives CDR1 SGHAT, CDR2 FQNNGV. Trimming took 2 bases from V and 9 from J, leaving 8 bases between them. The authors' processing: Amplification of reference gene primers provided the estimated nucleated cell counts. The repertoire was sequenced with immunoSEQ multiplex PCR; TCRdb's copy has only in-frame clones and lacks some. D and trimming were read from the DNA, whereas the V and J calls and clone size are those reported in that table. In the table there are 100,000 to 150,000 clones, 80% to 95% of which are singletons. The sample taken for sequencing was peripheral blood. The receptor's source is a man in his fifties with COVID-19, enrolled during active disease. The rearrangement joins TRBV11-2 to TRBJ2-1; D gene ambiguous. CDR3 amino acids: CASSLLFGEQFF. The CDR3 DNA reads TGTGCCAGCAGCTTACTGTTCGGTGAGCAGTTCTTC.